These 29 T cell receptor beta chains share one sample of origin, sequenced in a study of molecular identifiers for immune sequencing clone quantification. TCRdb analysed the PCR reads with MiXCR anew, one entry per CDR3 protein. Of about 100,000 distinct CDR3 sequences in the sample, 21% were seen once. The sequenced sample consisted of naive CD8+ T cells from blood, with Jurkat cell RNA spiked in. Subset given: FACS-sorted CD8+CD4-CCR7+CD45RA+ naive T cells. The receptors were gathered from a human donor in good health. Some libraries in this study had Jurkat cell RNA spiked in.

Of note for this clonotype: A read error may explain this, as a much larger clone is one base away. The chain employs TRBV7-9 and TRBJ1-5; the D gene is possibly TRBD1 (6 bases). The CDR3 totals 19 residues. CDR1 is SEHNR, CDR2 FQNEAQ, per germline (reference sequence). With 5 bases removed from V and 0 bases from J, the gap between germline ends came to 23 bases. CDR3 sequence: CASSPRRTGGADSNQPQHF. CDR3 DNA: TGTGCCAGCAGCCCGAGGCGAACCGGGGGCGCAGATAGCAATCAGCCCCAGCATTTT.

This clonotype was detected only once. This may come from a read error, since a much larger clone is one base off. V is TRBV4-3 and J is TRBJ2-7; tentative D call: TRBD1 (6 bases). The germline gives CDR1 LGHNA, CDR2 YSLEER. The CDR3 totals 14 residues. Trimming took 4 bases from V and 1 from J, leaving 11 bases between them. CDR3 loop: CASSREGQSYEQYF. DNA for the CDR3: TGCGCCAGCAGCCGTGAAGGACAGTCCTACGAGCAGTACTTC.

On this clonotype itself: A junction boundary mismatches the germline segment, possibly from a read error. The rearrangement uses TRBV6-9 and TRBJ2-7; D assignment may be TRBD1 or TRBD2 (5 bases each). The germline V gene has CDR1 MNHGY and CDR2 SVAAGI. The CDR3 is made up of 9 amino acids. The CDR3 nucleotides are TGTGCCAGCGGGGACGAGCAGTGCTTC. It translates to CASGDEQCF.

The chain uses TRBV7-2 and TRBJ2-5; the D gene is possibly TRBD1 (5 bases). V was clipped by 0 bases and J by 5 bases, with 16 bases between them. The CDR3 extends over 16 amino acids. The germline V gene has CDR1 SGHTA and CDR2 FQGNSA. The CDR3 DNA follows: TGTGCCAGCAGCTTAGCCTCAGGGTCTTTTGCGGAGACCCAGTACTTC. This gives the protein CASSLASGSFAETQYF.

The chain carries TRBV6-2 or TRBV6-3 and TRBJ2-3; the match to TRBD2 covers 11 bases. Germline V gene lookup returns CDR1 MNHEY and CDR2 SVGEGT. Unmatched junction bases numbered 13, after V lost 5 bases and J lost 0 bases. The CDR3 runs 19 residues. DNA of the CDR3: TGTGCCAGCAGTCCGATCTCTAGCGGGGGGCCCTCCAGCACAGATACGCAGTATTTT. Translation: CASSPISSGGPSSTDTQYF.

At least ten counts were recorded for this clonotype. The chain joins TRBV4-1 to TRBJ2-7, with 10 nucleotides matching TRBD2. This CDR3 is built from 16 residues. Germline V gives CDR1 MGHRA, CDR2 YSYEKL. The V gene end was trimmed by 0 bases and the J gene end by 2 bases; junction bases not matched to a gene: 4. The CDR3 loop is CASSQDITSGAYEQYF. DNA of the CDR3: TGCGCCAGCAGCCAAGATATCACTAGCGGGGCCTACGAGCAGTACTTC.

Ten or more counts support this clonotype. The chain has TRBV30 and TRBJ2-7; D is undetermined. CDR1 GTSNPN and CDR2 SVGIG come from the germline V gene (reference sequence). This CDR3 spans 12 amino acids. The germline V and J ends were trimmed by 3 bases and 3 bases, with 9 bases remaining between them. This chain's CDR3 is CAWRNGYYEQYF. CDR3 nucleotides: TGTGCCTGGAGAAACGGGTACTACGAGCAGTACTTC.

This clonotype was picked up many times. The chain joins TRBV4-1 to TRBJ2-1; D call uncertain. Between the trimmed V and J ends, which lost 0 bases and 6 bases, there was a span of 12 bases. The germline V gene encodes CDR1 MGHRA and CDR2 YSYEKL. This CDR3 contains 15 residues. The CDR3 here is CASSQEPPGGNEQFF. In nucleotides, the CDR3 is TGCGCCAGCAGCCAAGAACCCCCGGGCGGCAATGAGCAGTTCTTC.

This clonotype was counted a single time. The junction departs from germline at one end; a sequencing error may be responsible. The chain recombines TRBV5-3 with TRBJ1-4, with 8 nucleotides matching TRBD1. TRBV5-3 is noted as an ORF with a role that remains uncertain. The CDR3 is made up of 15 amino acids. CDR3 amino acids: CASSENRGIGEKLSF. The CDR3 DNA follows: TGTGCCAGCAGCGAGAACAGGGGGATAGGTGAAAAACTGTCTTTT.

The chain joins TRBV27 to TRBJ2-1; D not resolved. Trimming took off 5 bases at V and 8 bases at J, with 22 bases between the two ends. Germline V gives CDR1 MNHEY, CDR2 SMNVEV (reference sequence). The CDR3 extends over 16 amino acids. The CDR3: CASSNRGVRAVDEQFF. CDR3 nucleotides: TGTGCCAGCAGTAACCGTGGGGTCAGAGCTGTGGATGAGCAGTTCTTC.

The chain is built from TRBV29-1 and TRBJ2-1; 12 bases align to TRBD2. This CDR3 is 16 amino acids long. Trimming removed 0 bases from V and 6 bases from J; junction bases left unmatched: 6. CDR1 is SQVTM, CDR2 ANQGSEA, per germline. The chain's CDR3 is CSVEDSLAGGLNEQFF. The CDR3 nucleotides read TGCAGCGTTGAAGATAGTCTAGCGGGAGGGCTCAATGAGCAGTTCTTC.

Concerning this clonotype: A much larger clone sits a single nucleotide away, making a read error possible. This sequence joins TRBV20-1 and TRBJ2-7; D is ambiguous. The CDR3 is made up of 14 amino acids. Looked up from germline, CDR1 is DFQATT and CDR2 is SNEGSKA (reference sequence). V lost 6 bases and J lost 7, with 22 bases in between. The CDR3 DNA follows: TGCAGTGCCGCGATGTGGTCCGGGTCGGATGAGCAGTACTTC. Amino acids: CSAAMWSGSDEQYF.

This clonotype has ten or more counts. This sequence joins TRBV27 and TRBJ2-4, with a possible D match to TRBD1 (6 bases). The CDR3 consists of 15 residues. Trimming took off 8 bases at V and 11 bases at J, with 25 bases between the two ends. CDR1 is MNHEY and CDR2 is SMNVEV in the germline V gene (reference sequence). The CDR3 DNA sequence: TGTGCCAGCTCAACCCGCGACAGGCCCGCCCAGGTTCAGTACTTC. Amino acid sequence: CASSTRDRPAQVQYF.

In this sample, this clonotype turned up many times. The rearrangement uses TRBV27 and TRBJ2-3, with 9 positions matching TRBD2. The length of the CDR3 is 15 residues. Germline loops: CDR1 MNHEY, CDR2 SMNVEV (reference sequence). V gave up 3 bases and J gave up 4 bases; unmatched junction bases: 5. This chain's CDR3 is CASSFVAGASDTQYF. CDR3 coding DNA: TGTGCCAGCAGTTTCGTAGCGGGAGCTTCAGATACGCAGTATTTT.

At least ten counts were recorded for this clonotype. This sequence joins TRBV12-3 or TRBV12-4 and TRBJ1-4; a possible D gene is TRBD1 (5 bases). Trimming pared 3 bases from V and 2 bases from J, leaving 7 bases between. This CDR3 region has 14 residues. The CDR3 DNA sequence: TGTGCCAGCAGTTTCTGGGGGACTAATGAAAAACTGTTTTTT. Translating it yields CASSFWGTNEKLFF.

There are many counts of this clonotype. This chain links TRBV20-1 with TRBJ1-3; D is uncertain. The V gene's germline CDR1 is DFQATT and CDR2 SNEGSKA (reference sequence). This CDR3 has 12 residues. Trimming shortened V by 0 bases and J by 8 bases, and 8 bases separated the two germline ends. In nucleotides, the CDR3 is TGCAGTGCTAGAGACTCAGGCGACACCATATATTTT. Its translation: CSARDSGDTIYF.

This clonotype was counted many times. This chain connects TRBV4-3 to TRBJ1-4; D unresolved. The germline CDR1 and CDR2 sequences are LGHNA and YSLEER. The CDR3 consists of 15 residues. V was clipped by 4 bases and J by 0 bases, with 9 bases between them. The DNA of the CDR3 is TGCGCCAGCAGCCCCTACAGCGCAACTAATGAAAAACTGTTTTTT. Translated, it gives CASSPYSATNEKLFF.

This clonotype came up many times. The J gene is TRBJ2-4, the V gene TRBV27, with D possibly being TRBD2 (6 bases). The CDR3 has 14 residues. Deletions cut 2 bases from V and 8 bases from J, with 13 bases between. Germline CDR1 is MNHEY and CDR2 is SMNVEV (reference sequence). The CDR3 is CASSLTATSYIQYF. CDR3 nucleotides: TGTGCCAGCAGTTTAACCGCGACTAGTTACATTCAGTACTTC.

This clonotype showed up just a few times. This may arise from a read error, as a much more abundant clone is one base away. The chain carries TRBV10-3 and TRBJ2-7; possible D gene TRBD2, 5 bases. CDR1 is ENHRY, CDR2 SYGVKD, per germline. The CDR3 is 15 amino acids. Trimming took 6 bases from V and 0 from J, leaving 15 bases between them. The CDR3 loop is CAISPGSPSSYEQYF. The CDR3 DNA follows: TGTGCCATCAGCCCGGGAAGCCCCAGCTCCTACGAGCAGTACTTC.

This clonotype occurred a few times. The rearrangement links TRBV7-8 to TRBJ2-7, with TRBD2 matching 10 bases. CDR3 length equals 15 residues. The V and J ends lost 11 bases and 4 bases, in that order; junction bases with no gene match: 14. Germline V gives CDR1 SGHVS, CDR2 FQNEAQ. This CDR3 is CASSPLAGASYEQYF. CDR3 sequence (DNA): TGTGCCTCGTCGCCCCTAGCGGGGGCCTCATACGAGCAGTACTTC.

Ten or more counts support this clonotype. The chain uses TRBV29-1 and TRBJ2-1; D remains unclear. Germline CDR1 and CDR2: SQVTM and ANQGSEA. Trimming took off 3 bases at V and 9 bases at J, with 9 bases between the two ends. This CDR3 is 11 amino acids long. For the CDR3, the DNA is TGCAGCGTTGATTCTCACGGTGAGCAGTTCTTC. Its translation is CSVDSHGEQFF.

This clonotype was seen a few times. This chain joins TRBV19 and TRBJ2-1; the D gene is possibly TRBD2 (6 bases). V was trimmed by 7 bases and J by 0 bases, leaving 10 bases between them. The CDR3 length is 14 residues. Germline V lookup: CDR1 LNHDA, CDR2 SQIVND (reference sequence). The CDR3 DNA reads as TGTGCCAGTACCCCCGGGAGCTCCTACAATGAGCAGTTCTTC. This codes for CASTPGSSYNEQFF.

The chain has TRBV19 and TRBJ2-7; 9 nucleotides agree with TRBD2. Germline loops: CDR1 LNHDA, CDR2 SQIVND (reference sequence). The CDR3 is 15 residues long. The J segment lost 2 bases and the V segment lost 2 bases, leaving 4 bases of the junction unmatched. CDR3 residues: CASSIRTSDPYEQYF. CDR3 bases: TGTGCCAGTAGTATACGGACTAGCGATCCCTACGAGCAGTACTTC.

This chain links TRBV4-3 with TRBJ2-7, with a possible D match to TRBD2 (5 bases). The CDR3 totals 15 residues. CDR1 is LGHNA and CDR2 is YSLEER in the germline V gene. V was shortened by 0 bases and J by 4 bases, with 13 bases between the two germline ends. The CDR3 loop reads CASSQDRDGVYEQYF. For the CDR3, the DNA is TGCGCCAGCAGCCAAGATAGAGACGGGGTTTACGAGCAGTACTTC.

This clonotype was recorded a few times. V usage is TRBV5-6 and J usage is TRBJ2-7; no reliable D call. This CDR3 region has 13 residues. CDR1 SGHDT and CDR2 YYEEEE come from the germline V gene. V lost 6 bases, J lost 6 bases, and 16 bases lay in between. The CDR3 nucleotides read TGTGCCAGCACCAACACCTACAGTGTCGAGCAGTACTTC. Protein: CASTNTYSVEQYF.

On this clonotype: A read error is possible here, since a much larger clone lies one base away. The V call is TRBV5-3, the J call TRBJ2-1, with D tentatively TRBD2 (6 bases). TRBV5-3 is noted as an ORF with a role that remains uncertain. The CDR3 covers 14 residues. Trimming shortened V by 10 bases and J by 8 bases, and 22 bases separated the two germline ends. DNA of the CDR3: TGTGCCGGCAGCCTGCCCGGGGGTCGTGATGAGCAGTTCTTC. It yields the protein CAGSLPGGRDEQFF.

For this clonotype: A much larger clone is a single base away; this may be a read error. This chain links TRBV13 with TRBJ1-2; D gene ambiguous. Per the germline V gene, CDR1 is PRHDT and CDR2 is FYEKMQ (reference sequence). V was pared by 8 bases and J by 3 bases, with 19 bases between. CDR3 length: 15 residues. The CDR3 nucleotides read TGTGCCAGCGGCGCCGCACCGCAGTTCGACTATGGCTACACCTTC. This encodes CASGAAPQFDYGYTF.

This clonotype has a count of ten or more. V gene TRBV5-4 combines with J gene TRBJ2-5; TRBD1 is a possible D gene (6 bases). The CDR3 consists of 14 residues. The V end was cut by 3 bases, the J end by 3 bases, with 12 bases between. The germline gives CDR1 SGHNT, CDR2 YYREEE (reference sequence). CDR3 nucleotide sequence: TGTGCCAGCAGCTACAGGGTCAAGGAAGAGACCCAGTACTTC. It translates to CASSYRVKEETQYF.

This clonotype was counted many times. V usage is TRBV4-1 and J usage is TRBJ2-7, with D unclear. Germline values: CDR1 MGHRA, CDR2 YSYEKL. Trimming removed 2 bases from V and 0 bases from J, with 8 bases in between. The CDR3 contains 14 residues. The CDR3: CASSQKGFSYEQYF. The DNA for the CDR3 is TGCGCCAGCAGCCAAAAGGGATTCTCCTACGAGCAGTACTTC.